Shown below are 18 T cell receptor beta chains from a single sample sequenced in a study of cytomegalovirus exposure and HLA in healthy donors. The PCR made use of 60 Vbeta and 13 Jbeta primers. Sequencing was performed with immunoSEQ multiplex PCR; in TCRdb, only in-frame clones are kept and a portion is missing. The profile shows 95,000 to 150,000 clones, around 78% of them singletons. Sequencing was performed on PBMCs. These receptors originate from a man in his forties in good health and CMV-seronegative.

The chain is built from TRBV30 and TRBJ1-1; 7 bases are a match to TRBD1. This CDR3 region has 13 residues. CDR1 is GTSNPN and CDR2 is SVGIG in the germline V gene (reference sequence). V dropped 5 bases and J dropped 1; count of bases not matched to a gene: 4. The CDR3 DNA follows: TGTGCCTGGGAGGGACAGACGAACACTGAAGCTTTCTTT. This sequence encodes CAWEGQTNTEAFF.

J is TRBJ1-6 and V is TRBV28; 8 bases agree with TRBD1. The CDR3 totals 14 residues. J was trimmed by 6 bases and V by 5 bases; bases with no gene match: 3. Germline values: CDR1 MDHEN, CDR2 SYDVKM. The CDR3 is CASSPGQVNSPLHF. The CDR3 coding sequence is TGTGCCAGCAGTCCGGGACAGGTTAATTCACCCCTCCACTTT.

The V call is TRBV7-3, the J call TRBJ2-1; weak D call: TRBD1 (6 bases). The CDR3 is 15 residues long. V lost 0 bases and J 3 bases, leaving 9 bases between the germline ends. Germline loops: CDR1 SGHTA, CDR2 FQGTGA. CDR3 sequence: CASSLTGQIYNEQFF. The CDR3 coding sequence is TGTGCCAGCAGCTTAACCGGACAGATCTACAATGAGCAGTTCTTC.

J is TRBJ2-7 and V is TRBV5-5; 8 nucleotides line up with TRBD1. J gave up 0 bases and V 0 bases, and 2 bases lay outside the gene matches. CDR1 SGHKS and CDR2 YYEKEE come from the germline V gene (reference sequence). The CDR3 length is 15 residues. The CDR3 region is CASSLGTGNSYEQYF. The CDR3 DNA follows: TGTGCCAGCAGCTTGGGGACAGGGAACTCCTACGAGCAGTACTTC.

The chain recombines TRBV6-1 with TRBJ1-1; 10 bases agree with TRBD1. V shed 5 bases, J shed 8 bases, and the junction held 8 bases outside the gene matches. CDR1 MNHNS and CDR2 SASEGT come from the germline V gene. The CDR3 spans 14 residues. CDR3 sequence (DNA): TGTGCCAGCAGTCGACAGGACAGGGGGATCGAAGCTTTCTTT. Translated: CASSRQDRGIEAFF.

This chain joins TRBV10-3 and TRBJ2-4, with 8 positions matching TRBD1. The V gene end was trimmed by 10 bases and the J gene end by 6 bases; junction bases not matched to a gene: 8. There are 13 residues in the CDR3. The germline V gene has CDR1 ENHRY and CDR2 SYGVKD. The CDR3 reads CATSGGIGNIQYF. CDR3 sequence (DNA): TGTGCCACCTCAGGGGGCATAGGAAACATTCAGTACTTC.

This clone has a handful of counts. The gene calls are TRBV5-1 and TRBJ2-1, with 8 bases lining up with TRBD2. With V trimmed by 2 bases and J by 4 bases, 14 bases remained unmatched. The CDR3 runs 18 residues. The germline V gene encodes CDR1 SGHRS and CDR2 YFSETQ. The CDR3 sequence is CASSFSLGGRGVYNEQFF. As DNA, the CDR3 is TGCGCCAGCAGCTTCTCTCTGGGTGGGCGGGGGGTATACAATGAGCAGTTCTTC.

This clone occurred a few times. This sequence joins TRBV4-2 and TRBJ2-5, with D perhaps TRBD2 (5 bases). This CDR3 has 14 amino acids. Trimming took 1 base from V and 3 from J, leaving 9 bases between them. The germline gives CDR1 LGHNA, CDR2 YNFKEQ. As DNA, the CDR3 is TGTGCCAGCAGCCAAGGAGACTACAAAGAGACCCAGTACTTC. This gives the protein CASSQGDYKETQYF.

The chain carries TRBV7-2 and TRBJ2-5; perhaps TRBD2 as D (6 bases). The V gene's germline CDR1 is SGHTA and CDR2 FQGNSA. Between the trimmed V and J ends, which lost 4 bases and 5 bases, there was a span of 14 bases. The CDR3 covers 14 residues. Here the CDR3 reads CASSSRRGLETQYF. CDR3 nucleotide sequence: TGTGCCAGCAGCTCGCGACGGGGGTTGGAGACCCAGTACTTC.

The J gene is TRBJ1-2, the V gene TRBV4-1; 7 positions match TRBD1. This CDR3 has 13 residues. The germline CDR1 and CDR2 sequences are MGHRA and YSYEKL. The V gene end was trimmed by 2 bases and the J gene end by 3 bases; junction bases not matched to a gene: 0. The CDR3 DNA follows: TGCGCCAGCAGCCAACAGGGGGACTATGGCTACACCTTC. The encoded protein is CASSQQGDYGYTF.

The chain employs TRBV6-1 and TRBJ2-5; the match to TRBD2 covers 8 bases. TRBJ2-7 explains the end of the DNA better; the J call may be wrong. Germline lookup yields CDR1 MNHNS and CDR2 SASEGT. The CDR3 is 15 amino acids. The CDR3: CASSNGRGDSYEQYF. The CDR3 DNA reads as TGTGCCAGCAGTAACGGGCGGGGGGACTCCTACGAGCAGTACTTC.

V and J are TRBV4-1 and TRBJ1-2; TRBD1 is a possible D gene (6 bases). V was pared by 1 base and J by 6 bases, with 12 bases between. The CDR3 is made up of 14 amino acids. Germline V gene data show CDR1 as MGHRA and CDR2 as YSYEKL. The CDR3, as DNA: TGCGCCAGCAGCCAAGGGCACAGGGCGGATGGCTACACCTTC. Its translation is CASSQGHRADGYTF.

The chain couples TRBV7-9 to TRBJ1-6; the match to TRBD1 covers 8 bases. CDR1 and CDR2 from the germline V gene are SEHNR and FQNEAQ (reference sequence). The J segment lost 8 bases and the V segment lost 4 bases, leaving 19 bases of the junction unmatched. The CDR3 is 19 amino acids. In DNA, the CDR3 is TGTGCCAGCAGCTCACTCAAATTCGAGGACAGGGATGTATATTCACCCCTCCACTTT. As protein: CASSSLKFEDRDVYSPLHF.

This clone was observed a handful of times. J is TRBJ2-3 and V is TRBV7-2; D is undetermined. The CDR3 runs to 14 residues. Germline V gene sequence: CDR1 SGHTA, CDR2 FQGNSA. V lost 7 bases and J lost 1, with 12 bases in between. CDR3 sequence: CASTYMGRTDTQYF. The CDR3 bases are TGTGCCAGCACCTATATGGGCCGCACAGATACGCAGTATTTT.

The V gene is TRBV4-1, the J gene TRBJ1-5; D might be TRBD1 (6 bases). This CDR3 has 15 residues. The V gene lost 1 base and the J gene lost 8 bases, with 15 bases spanning the gap. Germline V gene sequence: CDR1 MGHRA, CDR2 YSYEKL. For the CDR3, the DNA is TGCGCCAGCAGCCAAGTGATTGGGGGGGCCGAGCCCCAGCATTTT. It yields the protein CASSQVIGGAEPQHF.

The rearrangement uses TRBV9 and TRBJ2-2; D might be TRBD1 (7 bases). The CDR3 runs to 17 residues. V dropped 4 bases and J dropped 2 bases, with 18 bases sitting between them. Germline CDR1 reads SGDLS; CDR2 reads YYNGEE. The CDR3 here is CASSNTRGAENTGELFF. The CDR3, as DNA: TGTGCCAGCAGCAATACCAGGGGGGCAGAAAACACCGGGGAGCTGTTTTTT. The variable domain in full, completed from reference TRBV9 and TRBJ2-2, reads DSGVTQTPKHLITATGQRVTLRCSPRSGDLSVYWYQQSLDQGLQFLIQYYNGEERAKGNILERFSAQQFPDLHSELNLSSLELGDSALYFCASSNTRGAENTGELFFGEGSRLTVL.

This sequence joins TRBV7-9 and TRBJ1-3; D unresolved. V lost 2 bases, J lost 0 bases, and 5 bases lay in between. This CDR3 region has 14 residues. CDR1 is SEHNR, CDR2 FQNEAQ, per germline (reference sequence). CDR3 residues: CASSLSTSGNTIYF. The CDR3 nucleotides read TGTGCCAGCAGCTTAAGCACCTCTGGAAACACCATATATTTT.

Regarding this clone: Other nucleotide sequences from this sample produce the same CDR3. The chain carries TRBV6-5 and TRBJ1-3; D is uncertain. Trimming removed 5 bases from V and 4 bases from J, with 6 bases in between. This CDR3 spans 12 amino acids. CDR1 MNHEY and CDR2 SVGAGI come from the germline V gene. CDR3 protein: CASSSQGNTIYF. The CDR3 bases are TGTGCCAGCAGTAGTCAGGGAAACACCATATATTTT.